Included here is one T cell receptor beta chain sequence, with context. The source of the sample is a study of OX40 agonist ivuxolimab in advanced cancers. About the research overall: Melanoma, hepatocellular carcinoma, head and neck or renal cell cancer occurred in dose-escalation patients.

CDR1 and CDR2 from the germline V gene are SGHNT and YENEEA. Deletions cut 6 bases from V and 7 bases from J, with 18 bases between. The CDR3 has 14 residues. Some clones are missing from TCRdb's copy, which holds only in-frame ones; the method was immunoSEQ multiplex PCR. Here the sample spans tens of thousands of clones, 85% to 90% being singletons. Here the sequenced sample was CD4+ or CD8+ T cells sorted from blood, taken in a trial of the OX40 agonist ivuxolimab. The origin of this receptor is an adult with an advanced solid tumor such as melanoma, head and neck, liver or kidney cancer. This sequence joins TRBV11-3 and TRBJ2-5; tentative D call: TRBD1 (7 bases). CDR3 loop: CASSLVRQGGTQYF. In DNA, the CDR3 is TGTGCCAGCAGTCTAGTGCGGCAGGGGGGGACCCAGTACTTC. The entire variable domain, with the rest obtained from reference TRBV11-3 and TRBJ2-5, is as follows: EAGVVQSPRYKIIEKKQPVAFWCNPISGHNTLYWYLQNLGQGPELLIRYENEEAVDDSQLPKDRFSAERLKGVDSTLKIQPAELGDSAVYLCASSLVRQGGTQYFGPGTRLLVL.